The rows below give T cell receptor beta chains drawn from one sample of a study of CD8+CD57+ T cells in acquired aplastic anemia. TCRdb re-derived calls from the reads in MiXCR, one entry per CDR3 protein. Of 150,000 to 200,000 distinct CDR3 sequences listed, 40% to 55% are singletons. Sequenced input: sorted CD4+, CD8+, or CD8+CD57+ T cells (not recorded which) from PBMCs. The receptors were sampled from a human donor with aplastic anemia. CDR3s include the opening cysteine and the closing phenylalanine or tryptophan. Each record gives: V gene, J gene, clone size, D gene, CDR3 DNA, CDR3 protein. A D gene is named only where the DNA matches it firmly. Size tells how often a clone was seen (once, few, many) or the class of an expanded clone, and some rows leave it out.

TRBV5-8	TRBJ1-1	many	TRBD1	TGTGCCAGCAGCCCGCCGGACAGGAAAAGCACTGAAGCTTTCTTT	CASSPPDRKSTEAFF
TRBV11-1	TRBJ2-1	few	TRBD2	TGTGCCAGCAGCTCGACTAGCGGGGGGACTGAGCAGTTCTTC	CASSSTSGGTEQFF
TRBV20-1	TRBJ2-7	few	-	TGCAGTGCCCCGATCCGGGGATCCTACGAGCAGTACTTC	CSAPIRGSYEQYF
TRBV14	TRBJ2-3	-	-	TGTGCCAGCAGCCTTGCTGCCTTCACTAGCACAGATACGCAGTATTTT	CASSLAAFTSTDTQYF
TRBV5-5	TRBJ2-1	many	TRBD2	TGTGCCAGCAGCTTGCGGGGGGAATACAATGAGCAGTTCTTC	CASSLRGEYNEQFF
TRBV2	TRBJ2-7	few	TRBD1	TGTGCCAGCAGTGAAGGGACAGGGTTATACGAGCAGTACTTC	CASSEGTGLYEQYF
TRBV7-7	TRBJ2-2	-	-	TGTGCTAGCAGCCCGGACAAACAGACCGGGGAGCTGTTTTTT	CASSPDKQTGELFF
TRBV19	TRBJ2-3	many	-	TGTGCCAGTAGTATCACCCTCTCCGGGGGTGATACGCAGTATTTT	CASSITLSGGDTQYF
TRBV2	TRBJ2-7	many	-	TGTGCCAGCAGTGCACAGGGCTACGAGCAGTACTTC	CASSAQGYEQYF
TRBV2	TRBJ2-5	-	TRBD1	TGTGCCAGCAGTGAATATTGGGGGACAGGCCTCGTCGGAGAGACCCAGTACTTC	CASSEYWGTGLVGETQYF
TRBV13	TRBJ1-2	-	-	TGTGCCAGCAGCGACGGACGGTCTAACTATGGCTACACCTTC	CASSDGRSNYGYTF
TRBV19	TRBJ1-6	-	TRBD1	TGTGCCAGTAGTGGGACAGGGGAAAATTCACCCCTCCACTTT	CASSGTGENSPLHF
TRBV9	TRBJ2-3	-	-	TGTGCCAGCAGCGCCGGGACAGATACGCAGTATTTT	CASSAGTDTQYF
TRBV2	TRBJ1-2	few	-	TGTGCCAGCAGACCCGGTGGACTGAACTATGGCTACACCTTC	CASRPGGLNYGYTF
TRBV14	TRBJ2-7	many	-	TGTGCCAGCAGCTTTCAGACAGGAGCCTACGAGCAGTACTTC	CASSFQTGAYEQYF
TRBV12-3/TRBV12-4	TRBJ1-2	many	-	TGTGCCAGCAGTTTCGGCAGGGCCCGAAACTATGGCTACACCTTC	CASSFGRARNYGYTF
TRBV4-1	TRBJ1-1	few	TRBD1	TGCGCCAGCAGCCAAGAAAATCCGGCAGGGGGAGCTTTCTTT	CASSQENPAGGAFF
TRBV3-1	TRBJ2-5	many	-	TGTGCCAGCAGCCAACTACAAGAGACCCAGTACTTC	CASSQLQETQYF
TRBV7-2	TRBJ2-5	-	-	TGTGCCAGCAGCTTAGATCTGTTCCAAGAGACCCAGTACTTC	CASSLDLFQETQYF
TRBV7-2	TRBJ1-2	-	TRBD1	TGTGCCTGCAGCTCCAGGACAGGGGTCGGCTACACCTTC	CACSSRTGVGYTF
TRBV9	TRBJ2-4	many	-	TGTGCCAGCTCGGGCGGCTACGGCAAAAACATTCAGTACTTC	CASSGGYGKNIQYF